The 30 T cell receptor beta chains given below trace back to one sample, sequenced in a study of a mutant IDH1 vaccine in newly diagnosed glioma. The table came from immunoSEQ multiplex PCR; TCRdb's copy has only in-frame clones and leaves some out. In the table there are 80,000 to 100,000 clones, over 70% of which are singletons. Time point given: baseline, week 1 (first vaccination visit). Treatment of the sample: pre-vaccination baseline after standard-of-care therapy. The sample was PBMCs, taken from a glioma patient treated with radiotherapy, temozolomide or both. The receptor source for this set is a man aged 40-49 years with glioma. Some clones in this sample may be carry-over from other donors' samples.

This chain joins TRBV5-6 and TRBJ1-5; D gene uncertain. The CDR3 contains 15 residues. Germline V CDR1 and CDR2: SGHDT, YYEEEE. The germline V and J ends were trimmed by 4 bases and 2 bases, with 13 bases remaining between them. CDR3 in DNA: TGTGCCAGCAGCACTTACGCACGGGGCAATCAGCCCCAGCATTTT. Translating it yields CASSTYARGNQPQHF.

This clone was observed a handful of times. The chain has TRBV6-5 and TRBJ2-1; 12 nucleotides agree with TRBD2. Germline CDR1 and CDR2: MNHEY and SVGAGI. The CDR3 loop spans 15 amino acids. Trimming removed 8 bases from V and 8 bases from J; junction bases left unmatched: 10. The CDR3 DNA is TGTGCCAGCTCCCGCCTAGCGGGGGGGAAGGATGAGCAGTTCTTC. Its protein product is CASSRLAGGKDEQFF.

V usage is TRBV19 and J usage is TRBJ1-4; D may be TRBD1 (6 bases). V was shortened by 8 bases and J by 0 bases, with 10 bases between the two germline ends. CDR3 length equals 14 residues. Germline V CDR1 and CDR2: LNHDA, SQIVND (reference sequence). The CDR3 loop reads CASSDRATNEKLFF. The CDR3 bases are TGTGCCAGTTCGGACAGAGCAACTAATGAAAAACTGTTTTTT.

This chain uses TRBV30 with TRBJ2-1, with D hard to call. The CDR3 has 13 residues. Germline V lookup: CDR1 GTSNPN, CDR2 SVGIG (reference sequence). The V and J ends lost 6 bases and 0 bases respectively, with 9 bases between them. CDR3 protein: CACGRASYNEQFF. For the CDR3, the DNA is TGTGCCTGTGGACGGGCCTCCTACAATGAGCAGTTCTTC. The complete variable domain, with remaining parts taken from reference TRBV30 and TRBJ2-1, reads SQTIHQWPATLVQPVGSPLSLECTVEGTSNPNLYWYRQAAGRGLQLLFYSVGIGQISSEVPQNLSASRPQDRQFILSSKKLLLSDSGFYLCACGRASYNEQFFGPGTRLTVL.

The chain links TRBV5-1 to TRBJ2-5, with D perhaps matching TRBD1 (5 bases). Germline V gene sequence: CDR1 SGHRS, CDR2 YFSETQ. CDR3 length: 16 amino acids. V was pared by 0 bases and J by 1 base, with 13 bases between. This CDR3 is CASSLGVGAAQETQYF. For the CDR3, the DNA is TGCGCCAGCAGCTTGGGGGTTGGGGCGGCCCAAGAGACCCAGTACTTC.

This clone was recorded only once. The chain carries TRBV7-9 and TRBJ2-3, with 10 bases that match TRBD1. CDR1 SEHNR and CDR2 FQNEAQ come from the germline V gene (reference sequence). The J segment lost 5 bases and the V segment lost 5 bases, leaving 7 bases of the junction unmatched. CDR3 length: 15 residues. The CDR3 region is CASSLRDRGGDTQYF. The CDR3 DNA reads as TGTGCCAGCAGCCTCCGGGACAGGGGTGGAGATACGCAGTATTTT.

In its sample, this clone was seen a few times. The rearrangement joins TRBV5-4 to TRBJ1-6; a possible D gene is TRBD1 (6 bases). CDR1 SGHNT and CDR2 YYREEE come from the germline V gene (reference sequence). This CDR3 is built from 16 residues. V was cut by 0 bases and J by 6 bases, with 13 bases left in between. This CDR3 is CASSLALGQPNSPLHF. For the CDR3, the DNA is TGTGCCAGCAGCTTGGCCCTAGGACAGCCTAATTCACCCCTCCACTTT.

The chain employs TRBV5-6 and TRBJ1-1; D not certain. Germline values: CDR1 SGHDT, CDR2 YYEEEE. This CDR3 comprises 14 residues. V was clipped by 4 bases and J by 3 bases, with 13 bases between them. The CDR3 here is CASSPAGRYTEAFF. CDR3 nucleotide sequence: TGTGCCAGCAGCCCCGCGGGCCGGTACACTGAAGCTTTCTTT.

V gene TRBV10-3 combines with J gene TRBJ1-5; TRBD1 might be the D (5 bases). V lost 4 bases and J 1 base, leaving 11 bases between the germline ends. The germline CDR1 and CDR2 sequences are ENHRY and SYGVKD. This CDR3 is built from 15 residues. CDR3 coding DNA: TGTGCCATCAGTGGAAATGCAGGGAGCAATCAGCCCCAGCATTTT. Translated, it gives CAISGNAGSNQPQHF.

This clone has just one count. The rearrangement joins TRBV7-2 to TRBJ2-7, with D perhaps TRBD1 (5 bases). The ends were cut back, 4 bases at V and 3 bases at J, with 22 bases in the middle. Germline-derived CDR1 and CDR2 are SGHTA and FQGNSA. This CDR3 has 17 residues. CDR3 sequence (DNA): TGTGCCAGCAGCTCCCGGGTAGGGGCCGGCAATTACTACGAGCAGTACTTC. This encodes CASSSRVGAGNYYEQYF.

The CDR3 spells CASSLDPDEAFF. CDR3 nucleotide sequence: TGTGCCAGCAGCTTAGACCCGGACGAAGCTTTCTTT. The chain carries TRBV13 and TRBJ1-1; no firm D call. This CDR3 comprises 12 residues. Germline lookup yields CDR1 PRHDT and CDR2 FYEKMQ (reference sequence). Trimming took off 1 base at V and 8 bases at J, with 8 bases between the two ends.

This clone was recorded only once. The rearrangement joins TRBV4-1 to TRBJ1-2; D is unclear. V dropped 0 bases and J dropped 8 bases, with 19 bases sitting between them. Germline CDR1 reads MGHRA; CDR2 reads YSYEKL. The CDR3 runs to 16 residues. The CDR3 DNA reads TGCGCCAGCAGCCAAGATGCATTGCGGGCGATGGGGGGCTACACCTTC. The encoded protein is CASSQDALRAMGGYTF.

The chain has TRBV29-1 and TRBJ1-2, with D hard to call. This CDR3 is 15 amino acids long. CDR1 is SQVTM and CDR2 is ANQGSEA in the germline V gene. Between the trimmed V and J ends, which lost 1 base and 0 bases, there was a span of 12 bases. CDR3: CSVEGRARANYGYTF. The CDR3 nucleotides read TGCAGCGTTGAAGGGCGCGCGCGGGCTAACTATGGCTACACCTTC.

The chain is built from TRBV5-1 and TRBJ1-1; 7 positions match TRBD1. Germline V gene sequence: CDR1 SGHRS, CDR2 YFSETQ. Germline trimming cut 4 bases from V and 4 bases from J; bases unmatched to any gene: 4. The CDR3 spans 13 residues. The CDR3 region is CASSPDRVTEAFF. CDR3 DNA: TGCGCCAGCAGCCCTGACAGGGTCACTGAAGCTTTCTTT. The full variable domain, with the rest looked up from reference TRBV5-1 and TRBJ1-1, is KAGVTQTPRYLIKTRGQQVTLSCSPISGHRSVSWYQQTPGQGLQFLFEYFSETQRNKGNFPGRFSGRQFSNSRSEMNVSTLELGDSALYLCASSPDRVTEAFFGQGTRLTVV.

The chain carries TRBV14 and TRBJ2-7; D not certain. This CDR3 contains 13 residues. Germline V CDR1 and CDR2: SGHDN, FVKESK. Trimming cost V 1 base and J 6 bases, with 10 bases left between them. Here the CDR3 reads CASSQGRFTEQYF. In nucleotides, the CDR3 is TGTGCCAGCAGCCAAGGTCGTTTCACCGAGCAGTACTTC.

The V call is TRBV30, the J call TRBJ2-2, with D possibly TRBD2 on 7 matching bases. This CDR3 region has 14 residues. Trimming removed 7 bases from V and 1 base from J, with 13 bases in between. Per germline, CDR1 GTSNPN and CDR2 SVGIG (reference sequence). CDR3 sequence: CALGGQVNTGELFF. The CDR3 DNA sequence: TGTGCCTTGGGGGGGCAGGTGAACACCGGGGAGCTGTTTTTT.

The CDR3 sequence: CASSLVIGGGENEQFF. As DNA, the CDR3 is TGCGCCAGCAGCTTGGTAATAGGCGGGGGGGAGAATGAGCAGTTCTTC. The chain employs TRBV5-1 and TRBJ2-1; 9 nucleotides match TRBD2. The V segment lost 0 bases and the J segment 7 bases; nucleotides outside the gene matches: 8. Germline V gene data show CDR1 as SGHRS and CDR2 as YFSETQ. The CDR3 has 16 residues.

The CDR3: CASSEQGTEQYF. The CDR3 bases are TGTGCCAGCAGCGAACAGGGGACAGAGCAGTACTTC. J is TRBJ2-7 and V is TRBV7-9; 7 nucleotides match TRBD1. The CDR3 covers 12 residues. The trim removed 5 bases at V and 7 bases at J, leaving 5 bases unmatched. The germline CDR1 and CDR2 sequences are SEHNR and FQNEAQ (reference sequence).

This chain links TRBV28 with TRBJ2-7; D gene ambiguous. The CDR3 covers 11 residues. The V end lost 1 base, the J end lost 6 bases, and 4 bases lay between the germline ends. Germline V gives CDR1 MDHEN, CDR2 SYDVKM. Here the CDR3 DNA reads TGTGCCAGCAGTTTATTCGGCGAGCAGTACTTC. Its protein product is CASSLFGEQYF.

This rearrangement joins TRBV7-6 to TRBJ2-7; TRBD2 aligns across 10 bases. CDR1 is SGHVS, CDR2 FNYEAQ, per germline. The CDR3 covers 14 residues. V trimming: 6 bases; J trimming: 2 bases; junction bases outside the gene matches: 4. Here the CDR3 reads CASSTSGGAYEQYF. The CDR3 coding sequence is TGTGCCAGCAGTACGAGCGGGGGGGCCTACGAGCAGTACTTC.

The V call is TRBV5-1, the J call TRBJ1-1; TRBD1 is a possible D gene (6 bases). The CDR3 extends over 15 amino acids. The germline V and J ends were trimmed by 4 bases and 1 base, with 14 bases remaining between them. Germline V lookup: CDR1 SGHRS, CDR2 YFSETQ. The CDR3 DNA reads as TGCGCCAGCAGCAATTCCGGGACACCGAACACTGAAGCTTTCTTT. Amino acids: CASSNSGTPNTEAFF.

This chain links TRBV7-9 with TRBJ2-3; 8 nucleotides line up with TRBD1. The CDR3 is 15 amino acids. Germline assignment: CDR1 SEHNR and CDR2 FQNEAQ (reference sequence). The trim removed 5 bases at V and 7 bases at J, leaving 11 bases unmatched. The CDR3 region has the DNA TGTGCCAGCAGCCCAGGTACAGGGGGTAAACATACGCAGTATTTT. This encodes CASSPGTGGKHTQYF.

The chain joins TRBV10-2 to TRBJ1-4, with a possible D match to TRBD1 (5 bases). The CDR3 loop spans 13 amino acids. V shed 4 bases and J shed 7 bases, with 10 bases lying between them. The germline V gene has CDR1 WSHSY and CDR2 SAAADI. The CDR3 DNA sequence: TGCGCCAGCAGTGCCCAGGGTGGTGAAAAACTGTTTTTT. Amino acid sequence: CASSAQGGEKLFF.

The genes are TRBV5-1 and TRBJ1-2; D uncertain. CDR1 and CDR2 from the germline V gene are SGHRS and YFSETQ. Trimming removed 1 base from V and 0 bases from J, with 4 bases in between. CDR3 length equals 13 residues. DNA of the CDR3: TGCGCCAGCAGCTTGACCTCTAACTATGGCTACACCTTC. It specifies CASSLTSNYGYTF.

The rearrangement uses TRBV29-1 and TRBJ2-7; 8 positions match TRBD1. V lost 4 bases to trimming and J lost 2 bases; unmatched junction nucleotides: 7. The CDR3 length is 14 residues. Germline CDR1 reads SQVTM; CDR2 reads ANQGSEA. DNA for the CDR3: TGCAGCGTTGGGACAGGGAGTTTCCCCTACGAGCAGTACTTC. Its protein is CSVGTGSFPYEQYF.

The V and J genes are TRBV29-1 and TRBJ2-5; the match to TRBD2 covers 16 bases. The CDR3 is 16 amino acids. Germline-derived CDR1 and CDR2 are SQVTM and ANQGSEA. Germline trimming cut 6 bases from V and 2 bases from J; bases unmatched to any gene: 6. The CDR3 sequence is CSVNRGLAGGQETQYF. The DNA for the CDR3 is TGCAGCGTCAACCGGGGACTAGCGGGGGGGCAAGAGACCCAGTACTTC.

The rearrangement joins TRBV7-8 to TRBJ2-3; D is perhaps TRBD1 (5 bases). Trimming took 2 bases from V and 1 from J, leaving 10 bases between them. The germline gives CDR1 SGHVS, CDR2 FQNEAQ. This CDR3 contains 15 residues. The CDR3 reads CASSLSRAGTDTQYF. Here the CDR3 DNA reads TGTGCCAGCAGCTTATCCAGGGCCGGCACAGATACGCAGTATTTT.

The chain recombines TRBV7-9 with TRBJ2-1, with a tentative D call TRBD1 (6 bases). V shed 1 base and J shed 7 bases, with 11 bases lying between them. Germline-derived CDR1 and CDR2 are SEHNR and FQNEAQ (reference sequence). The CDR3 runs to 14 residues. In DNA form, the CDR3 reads TGTGCCAGCAGCTTAGGGGACAATCGAAATGAGCAGTTCTTC. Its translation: CASSLGDNRNEQFF.

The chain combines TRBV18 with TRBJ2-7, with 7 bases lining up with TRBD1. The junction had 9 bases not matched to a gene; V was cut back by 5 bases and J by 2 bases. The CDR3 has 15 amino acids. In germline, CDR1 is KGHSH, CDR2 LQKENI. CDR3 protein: CASSARQGGPYEQYF. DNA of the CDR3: TGTGCCAGCTCAGCCCGACAGGGTGGACCCTACGAGCAGTACTTC.

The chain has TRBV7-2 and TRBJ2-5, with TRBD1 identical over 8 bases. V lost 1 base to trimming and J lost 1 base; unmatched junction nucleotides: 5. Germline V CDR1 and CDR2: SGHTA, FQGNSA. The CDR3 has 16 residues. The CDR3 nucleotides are TGTGCCAGCAGCTTAGGGGCAGGGGGCGGCCAAGAGACCCAGTACTTC. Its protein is CASSLGAGGGQETQYF.